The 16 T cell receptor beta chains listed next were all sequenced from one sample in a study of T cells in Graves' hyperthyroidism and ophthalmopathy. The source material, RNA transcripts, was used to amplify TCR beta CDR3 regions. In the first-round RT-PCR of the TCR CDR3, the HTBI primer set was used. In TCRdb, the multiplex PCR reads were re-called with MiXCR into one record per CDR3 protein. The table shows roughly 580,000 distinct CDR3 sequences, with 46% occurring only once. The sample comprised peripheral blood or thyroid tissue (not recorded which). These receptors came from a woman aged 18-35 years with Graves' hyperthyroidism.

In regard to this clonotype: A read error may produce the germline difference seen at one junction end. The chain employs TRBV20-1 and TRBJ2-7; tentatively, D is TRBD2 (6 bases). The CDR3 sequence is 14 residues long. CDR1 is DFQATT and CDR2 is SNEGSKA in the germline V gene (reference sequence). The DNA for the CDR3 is TGTAGTGCTAGAGATCTCGGGGGCTCCTACGAGCAGTACTTC. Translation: CSARDLGGSYEQYF.

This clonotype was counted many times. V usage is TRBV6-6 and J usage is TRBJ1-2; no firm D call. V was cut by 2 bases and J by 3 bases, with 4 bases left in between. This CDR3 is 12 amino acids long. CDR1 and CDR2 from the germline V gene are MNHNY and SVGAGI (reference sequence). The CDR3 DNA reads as TGTGCCAGCAGTTACAGGGACTATGGCTACACCTTC. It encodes CASSYRDYGYTF.

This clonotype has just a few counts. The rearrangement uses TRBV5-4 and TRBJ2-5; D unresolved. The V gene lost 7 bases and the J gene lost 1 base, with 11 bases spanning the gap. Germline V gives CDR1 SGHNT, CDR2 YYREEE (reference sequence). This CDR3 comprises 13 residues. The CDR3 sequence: CASSPWSQETQYF. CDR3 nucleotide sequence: TGTGCCAGCTCACCTTGGAGCCAAGAGACCCAGTACTTC.

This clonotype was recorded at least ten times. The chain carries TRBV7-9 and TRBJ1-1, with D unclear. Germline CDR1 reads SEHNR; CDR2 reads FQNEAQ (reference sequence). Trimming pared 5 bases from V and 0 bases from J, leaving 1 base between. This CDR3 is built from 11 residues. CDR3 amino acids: CASSMNTEAFF. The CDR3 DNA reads TGTGCCAGCAGCATGAACACTGAAGCTTTCTTT.

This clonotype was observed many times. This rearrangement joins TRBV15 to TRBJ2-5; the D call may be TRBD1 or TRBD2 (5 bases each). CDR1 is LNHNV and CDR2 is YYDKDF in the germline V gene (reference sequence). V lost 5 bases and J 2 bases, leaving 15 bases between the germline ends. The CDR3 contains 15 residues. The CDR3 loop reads CATSYPGPHQETQYF. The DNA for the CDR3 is TGTGCCACCAGCTACCCGGGACCGCATCAAGAGACCCAGTACTTC.

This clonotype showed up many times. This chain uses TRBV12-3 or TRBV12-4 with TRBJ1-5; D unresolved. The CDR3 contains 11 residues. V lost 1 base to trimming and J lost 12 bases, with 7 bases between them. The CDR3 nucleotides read TGTGCCAGCAGTTTAGGCCGGCACCAGCATTTT. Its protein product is CASSLGRHQHF.

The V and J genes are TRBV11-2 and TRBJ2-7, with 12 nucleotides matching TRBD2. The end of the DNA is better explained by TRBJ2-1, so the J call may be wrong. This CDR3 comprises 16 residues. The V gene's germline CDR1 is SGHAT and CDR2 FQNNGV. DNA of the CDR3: TGTGCCAGCAGCCCCTACCGACTAGCGGGGGCCGCTGAGCAGTTCTTC. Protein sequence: CASSPYRLAGAAEQFF.

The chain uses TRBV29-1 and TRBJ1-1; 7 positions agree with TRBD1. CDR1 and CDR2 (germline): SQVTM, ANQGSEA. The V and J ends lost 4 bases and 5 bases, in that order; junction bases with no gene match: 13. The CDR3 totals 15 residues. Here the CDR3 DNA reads TGCAGCGTTGCACCTTCGCGACAGGGTTCGACTGAAGCTTTCTTT. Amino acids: CSVAPSRQGSTEAFF.

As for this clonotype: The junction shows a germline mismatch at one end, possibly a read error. The CDR3 spells CASSVGLAGVVESQYF. The CDR3 DNA sequence: TGTGCCAGCAGCGTAGGACTAGCGGGAGTAGTAGAGAGCCAGTACTTC. The V gene is TRBV9, the J gene TRBJ2-5, with 12 bases fitting TRBD2. Germline-derived CDR1 and CDR2 are SGDLS and YYNGEE. There are 16 residues in the CDR3.

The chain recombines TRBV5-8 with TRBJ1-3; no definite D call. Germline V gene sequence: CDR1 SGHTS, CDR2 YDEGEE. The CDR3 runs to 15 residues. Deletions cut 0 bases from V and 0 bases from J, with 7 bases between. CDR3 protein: CASSLDPSSGNTIYF. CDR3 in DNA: TGTGCCAGCAGCTTGGATCCGAGCTCTGGAAACACCATATATTTT.

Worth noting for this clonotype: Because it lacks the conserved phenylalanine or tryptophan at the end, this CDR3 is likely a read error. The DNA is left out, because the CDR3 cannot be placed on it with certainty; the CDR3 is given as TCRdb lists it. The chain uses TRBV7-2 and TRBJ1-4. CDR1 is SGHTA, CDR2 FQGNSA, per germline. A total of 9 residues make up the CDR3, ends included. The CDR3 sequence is CASSLSGFY.

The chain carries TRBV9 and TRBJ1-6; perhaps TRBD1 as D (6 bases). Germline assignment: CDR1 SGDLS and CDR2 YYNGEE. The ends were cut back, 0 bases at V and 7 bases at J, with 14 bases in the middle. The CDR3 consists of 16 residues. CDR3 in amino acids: CASSVETGGGNSPLHF. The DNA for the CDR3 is TGTGCCAGCAGCGTAGAGACAGGCGGAGGGAATTCACCCCTCCACTTT.

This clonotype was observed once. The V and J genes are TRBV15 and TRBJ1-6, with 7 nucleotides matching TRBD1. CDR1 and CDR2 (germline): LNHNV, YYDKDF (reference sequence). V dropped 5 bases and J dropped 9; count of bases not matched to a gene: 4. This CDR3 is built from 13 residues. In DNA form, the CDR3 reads TGTGCCACCAGCCAACAGGGGACTTCACCCCTCCACTTT. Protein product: CATSQQGTSPLHF.

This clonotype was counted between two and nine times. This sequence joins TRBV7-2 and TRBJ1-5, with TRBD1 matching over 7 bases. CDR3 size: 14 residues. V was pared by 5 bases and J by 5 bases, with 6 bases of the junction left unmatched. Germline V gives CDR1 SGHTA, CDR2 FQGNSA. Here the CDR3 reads CASSQGTADQPQHF. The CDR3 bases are TGTGCCAGCAGCCAGGGGACAGCCGATCAGCCCCAGCATTTT. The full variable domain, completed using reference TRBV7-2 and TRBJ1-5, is GAGVSQSPSNKVTEKGKDVELRCDPISGHTALYWYRQSLGQGLEFLIYFQGNSAPDKSGLPSDRFSAERTGGSVSTLTIQRTQQEDSAVYLCASSQGTADQPQHFGDGTRLSIL.

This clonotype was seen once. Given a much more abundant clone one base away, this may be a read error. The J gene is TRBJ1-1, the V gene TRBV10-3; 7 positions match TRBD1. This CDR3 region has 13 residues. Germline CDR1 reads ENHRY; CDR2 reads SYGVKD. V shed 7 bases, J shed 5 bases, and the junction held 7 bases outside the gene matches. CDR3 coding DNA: TGTGCCATCAATAGACAGGGTCGAACTGAAGCTTTCTTT. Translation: CAINRQGRTEAFF.

This CDR3 is CSASVLFSNQPQHF. The DNA for the CDR3 is TGCAGTGCTAGCGTCCTGTTTAGCAATCAGCCCCAGCATTTT. The rearrangement uses TRBV20-1 and TRBJ1-5; D remains ambiguous. The CDR3 contains 14 residues. V gave up 3 bases and J gave up 0 bases, with 9 bases separating them. Germline V gene sequence: CDR1 DFQATT, CDR2 SNEGSKA (reference sequence).